Below, 24 T cell receptor beta chains from the same sample are listed, as sequenced in a study of OX40 agonist ivuxolimab in advanced cancers. Data came from immunoSEQ multiplex PCR; TCRdb stores just in-frame clones and leaves some out. Of 60,000 to 65,000 clones listed, under 95% were seen once; the top ten hold about an eighth. Sequencing used CD4+ or CD8+ T cells sorted from blood, obtained in a trial of the OX40 agonist ivuxolimab. The receptors originated from an adult with an advanced solid tumor such as melanoma, head and neck, liver or kidney cancer.

The rearrangement uses TRBV14 and TRBJ1-1; D is ambiguous. The germline CDR1 and CDR2 sequences are SGHDN and FVKESK. The CDR3 covers 13 residues. V lost 4 bases and J 1 base, leaving 7 bases between the germline ends. Written as DNA, the CDR3 is TGTGCCAGCAGCCCACTAAAGAACACTGAAGCTTTCTTT. It yields the protein CASSPLKNTEAFF. Filled out from reference TRBV14 and TRBJ1-1, the complete variable domain reads EAGVTQFPSHSVIEKGQTVTLRCDPISGHDNLYWYRRVMGKEIKFLLHFVKESKQDESGMPNNRFLAERTGGTYSTLKVQPAELEDSGVYFCASSPLKNTEAFFGQGTRLTVV.

This chain links TRBV13 with TRBJ2-2; TRBD1 matches 9 bases. Germline assignment: CDR1 PRHDT and CDR2 FYEKMQ (reference sequence). Losses at the gene ends were 4 bases for V and 3 bases for J; bases not matched to a gene: 6. The CDR3 is made up of 16 amino acids. The CDR3 reads CASSSPGQGDTGELFF. The CDR3 DNA reads as TGTGCCAGCAGCTCCCCGGGACAGGGTGACACCGGGGAGCTGTTTTTT. The full variable domain, completed using reference TRBV13 and TRBJ2-2, is AAGVIQSPRHLIKEKRETATLKCYPIPRHDTVYWYQQGPGQDPQFLISFYEKMQSDKGSIPDRFSAQQFSDYHSELNMSSLELGDSALYFCASSSPGQGDTGELFFGEGSRLTVL.

This clone was detected only once. As DNA, the CDR3 is TGTGCCAGCACTACTGGACAGGGTCTGGATGGAGCTTTCTTT. Protein product: CASTTGQGLDGAFF. The chain is built from TRBV6-1 and TRBJ1-1, with TRBD1 matching 8 bases. The junction had 14 bases not matched to a gene; V was cut back by 7 bases and J by 10 bases. The CDR3 contains 14 residues. CDR1 and CDR2 (germline): MNHNS, SASEGT.

The chain links TRBV21-1 to TRBJ2-1. TRBV21-1 is recorded as a pseudogene. The CDR3 loop spans 15 amino acids. The CDR3 sequence: CAITRRTGSYNEQFF. The CDR3 DNA follows: TGTGCCATTACAAGACGCACCGGCTCCTACAATGAGCAGTTCTTC.

The V call is TRBV6-5, the J call TRBJ2-1; 9 bases map to TRBD2. Germline values: CDR1 MNHEY, CDR2 SVGAGI. This CDR3 spans 16 amino acids. V trimming: 0 bases; J trimming: 3 bases; junction bases outside the gene matches: 3. The CDR3: CASSYSAGGVYNEQFF. The DNA for the CDR3 is TGTGCCAGCAGTTACTCTGCGGGAGGGGTCTACAATGAGCAGTTCTTC.

This sequence joins TRBV9 and TRBJ2-3; TRBD1 agrees at 9 bases. The CDR3 is made up of 16 amino acids. CDR1 SGDLS and CDR2 YYNGEE come from the germline V gene. Trimming cost V 6 bases and J 2 bases; bases outside gene matches: 10. CDR3 nucleotide sequence: TGTGCCAGCACCATCGATGGGACAGGGATCACAGATACGCAGTATTTT. Protein: CASTIDGTGITDTQYF.

The chain combines TRBV5-6 with TRBJ2-1; tentative D call: TRBD2 (5 bases). Germline V lookup: CDR1 SGHDT, CDR2 YYEEEE. The CDR3 length is 15 residues. V was trimmed by 3 bases and J by 2 bases, leaving 12 bases between them. Written as DNA, the CDR3 is TGTGCCAGCAGCTATAGTTCTAGCCCCTACAATGAGCAGTTCTTC. Translation gives CASSYSSSPYNEQFF.

This clone is a singleton in its sample. The rearrangement links TRBV13 to TRBJ2-1; no definite D call. The germline CDR1 and CDR2 sequences are PRHDT and FYEKMQ (reference sequence). This CDR3 region has 14 residues. V was trimmed by 0 bases and J by 1 base, leaving 4 bases between them. Here the CDR3 DNA reads TGTGCCAGCAGCTTAGGTGGGTCCTACAATGAGCAGTTCTTC. Its translation is CASSLGGSYNEQFF.

V is TRBV23-1 and J is TRBJ1-4; 8 bases align to TRBD1. TRBV23-1 is treated as an ORF (open reading frame) with a function not yet certain. This CDR3 has 18 residues. Trimming at V came to 5 bases and at J to 8 bases, leaving 19 bases not matched to a gene. The DNA for the CDR3 is TGCGCCAGCAGTTCAAAGATGGAGCCCGAGACAGGGGTGGAAAAACTGTTTTTT. Translated, it gives CASSSKMEPETGVEKLFF.

V and J are TRBV6-5 and TRBJ2-7, with 9 bases identical to TRBD1. Germline lookup yields CDR1 MNHEY and CDR2 SVGAGI. V lost 6 bases to trimming and J lost 0 bases; unmatched junction nucleotides: 6. The CDR3 is 15 residues long. The CDR3, as DNA: TGTGCCAGCAGCTACGGACAGGGGACCTCCTACGAGCAGTACTTC. Its protein product is CASSYGQGTSYEQYF.

This clone was recorded once. The rearrangement uses TRBV13 and TRBJ2-5; a weak D match, TRBD1 (6 bases). The closer fit of TRBJ2-7 to the DNA end suggests the J call may be wrong. Germline-derived CDR1 and CDR2 are PRHDT and FYEKMQ (reference sequence). This CDR3 comprises 14 residues. CDR3 residues: CASSLGGAEGEQYF. The CDR3 region has the DNA TGTGCCAGCAGCTTAGGGGGGGCTGAAGGCGAGCAGTACTTC.

The genes are TRBV29-1 and TRBJ2-1, with 9 bases identical to TRBD2. The CDR3 extends over 14 amino acids. CDR1 and CDR2 from the germline V gene are SQVTM and ANQGSEA. J was trimmed by 7 bases and V by 1 base; bases with no gene match: 5. The CDR3 here is CSVEVAGVGNEQFF. The CDR3 nucleotides read TGCAGCGTTGAAGTAGCGGGAGTGGGTAATGAGCAGTTCTTC.

In nucleotides, the CDR3 is TGCGCCAGCAGCCAAGAGCCCCTGACTAGCGTCGAGCAGTACTTC. This sequence encodes CASSQEPLTSVEQYF. This chain links TRBV4-1 with TRBJ2-7; 8 bases are shared with TRBD2. This CDR3 contains 15 residues. V lost 0 bases and J lost 6; bases outside the gene matches: 7. Germline CDR1 is MGHRA and CDR2 is YSYEKL.

As DNA, the CDR3 is TGTGCCAGTAGTATAGTCCTAGCGACCACAGATACGCAGTATTTT. Its protein product is CASSIVLATTDTQYF. V gene TRBV19 combines with J gene TRBJ2-3; the D gene is possibly TRBD2 (6 bases). The germline V gene has CDR1 LNHDA and CDR2 SQIVND (reference sequence). CDR3 size: 15 residues. V shed 1 base and J shed 2 bases, with 10 bases lying between them.

This clone was counted a single time. CDR3 in amino acids: CASNRGNEQFF. CDR3 nucleotides: TGTGCCAGTAACAGGGGTAATGAGCAGTTCTTC. The chain combines TRBV25-1 with TRBJ2-1, with 7 bases that match TRBD1. There are 11 residues in the CDR3. Per germline, CDR1 MGHDK and CDR2 SYGVNS. The J segment lost 7 bases and the V segment lost 9 bases, leaving 3 bases of the junction unmatched. The full variable domain, completed using reference TRBV25-1 and TRBJ2-1, is EADIYQTPRYLVIGTGKKITLECSQTMGHDKMYWYQQDPGMELHLIHYSYGVNSTEKGDLSSESTVSRIRTEHFPLTLESARPSHTSQYLCASNRGNEQFFGPGTRLTVL.

By sample share, this clone is medium-sized. This chain connects TRBV28 to TRBJ2-1, with a tentative D call TRBD2 (6 bases). Germline CDR1 is MDHEN and CDR2 is SYDVKM. The CDR3 loop spans 15 amino acids. Trimming pared 4 bases from V and 1 base from J, leaving 11 bases between. CDR3 sequence (DNA): TGTGCCAGCAGTTCGGGGGTAGAGTCCTACAATGAGCAGTTCTTC. It encodes CASSSGVESYNEQFF.

The chain uses TRBV6-5 and TRBJ1-4; D is possibly TRBD1 (6 bases). The CDR3 loop spans 16 amino acids. Per the germline V gene, CDR1 is MNHEY and CDR2 is SVGAGI. The V end was cut by 2 bases, the J end by 3 bases, with 13 bases between. CDR3 residues: CASSYNPGTSNEKLFF. CDR3 in DNA: TGTGCCAGCAGTTACAACCCCGGGACATCTAATGAAAAACTGTTTTTT.

The rearrangement uses TRBV27 and TRBJ2-5; D may be TRBD2 (5 bases). This CDR3 comprises 15 residues. Germline values: CDR1 MNHEY, CDR2 SMNVEV (reference sequence). The V end was cut by 4 bases, the J end by 2 bases, with 14 bases between. The CDR3 DNA is TGTGCCAGCAGTTCCGGCCTTGACTATCAAGAGACCCAGTACTTC. Protein product: CASSSGLDYQETQYF.

In this sample, this clone turned up a few times. CDR3 sequence (DNA): TGTGCCAGCAGTTTGTTGGGGAATGGTCAGCCCCAGCATTTT. Translating it yields CASSLLGNGQPQHF. The V call is TRBV27, the J call TRBJ1-5; D uncertain. CDR1 MNHEY and CDR2 SMNVEV come from the germline V gene (reference sequence). V lost 3 bases, J lost 6 bases, and 12 bases lay in between. The CDR3 is made up of 14 amino acids.

The rearrangement links TRBV25-1 to TRBJ2-7; D uncertain. V lost 1 base, J lost 5 bases, and 9 bases lay in between. The CDR3 runs to 13 residues. From germline, CDR1 is MGHDK and CDR2 SYGVNS. CDR3 loop: CASSESGVNEQYF. The CDR3 DNA sequence: TGTGCCAGCAGTGAATCTGGAGTTAACGAGCAGTACTTC.

The gene calls are TRBV5-6 and TRBJ2-3; 8 nucleotides align to TRBD1. J gave up 5 bases and V 4 bases, and 12 bases lay outside the gene matches. Germline lookup yields CDR1 SGHDT and CDR2 YYEEEE. The CDR3 is 16 residues long. CDR3 protein: CASSPAAGGLEDTQYF. The DNA for the CDR3 is TGTGCCAGCAGCCCTGCGGCAGGGGGCCTGGAAGATACGCAGTATTTT. The complete variable domain, with remaining parts taken from reference TRBV5-6 and TRBJ2-3, reads DAGVTQSPTHLIKTRGQQVTLRCSPKSGHDTVSWYQQALGQGPQFIFQYYEEEERQRGNFPDRFSGHQFPNYSSELNVNALLLGDSALYLCASSPAAGGLEDTQYFGPGTRLTVL.

CDR3 sequence (DNA): TGTGCCAGCAGCTTAGTATCCCTGGGGGTAGACCAAAGCACAGATACGCAGTATTTT. This sequence encodes CASSLVSLGVDQSTDTQYF. The chain has TRBV11-2 and TRBJ2-3, with D tentatively TRBD1 or TRBD2 (5 bases each). The length of the CDR3 is 19 residues. Trimming removed 1 base at V and 0 bases at J, with 20 bases between. CDR1 and CDR2 (germline): SGHAT, FQNNGV. Combining the CDR3 with reference TRBV11-2 and TRBJ2-3 gives the whole variable domain EAGVAQSPRYKIIEKRQSVAFWCNPISGHATLYWYQQILGQGPKLLIQFQNNGVVDDSQLPKDRFSAERLKGVDSTLKIQPAKLEDSAVYLCASSLVSLGVDQSTDTQYFGPGTRLTVL.

The V gene is TRBV29-1, the J gene TRBJ1-4; D is perhaps TRBD1 (5 bases). The length of the CDR3 is 12 residues. Trimming pared 4 bases from V and 6 bases from J, leaving 9 bases between. Germline-derived CDR1 and CDR2 are SQVTM and ANQGSEA. In DNA form, the CDR3 reads TGCAGCGTTGGAGGGGAAGATGAAAAACTGTTTTTT. It translates to CSVGGEDEKLFF.

The CDR3 DNA reads as TGTGCCAGCAGCCAAGCTACAGACTATGAGCAGTTCTTC. Its translation: CASSQATDYEQFF. The rearrangement joins TRBV14 to TRBJ2-1; D is undetermined. Between the trimmed V and J ends, which lost 1 base and 8 bases, there was a span of 9 bases. This CDR3 is 13 amino acids long. CDR1 is SGHDN, CDR2 FVKESK, per germline.